The 19 T cell receptor beta chains presented below share a single source sample, sequenced in a study of blood T cell repertoires in COVID-19. Libraries were prepared by immunoSEQ multiplex PCR; TCRdb keeps only in-frame clonotypes and omits some of them. The table records about 210,000 clones, around 92% of them present only once. Sample: peripheral blood. The receptors originated from a man aged 25 to 40 with acute or convalescent COVID-19.

The chain joins TRBV27 to TRBJ1-5; a weak D match, TRBD1 (6 bases). The CDR3 has 13 amino acids. Trimming took off 4 bases at V and 9 bases at J, with 13 bases between the two ends. Germline-derived CDR1 and CDR2 are MNHEY and SMNVEV (reference sequence). CDR3 residues: CASSSEQGRPQHF. For the CDR3, the DNA is TGTGCCAGCAGTTCGGAACAGGGTCGGCCCCAGCATTTT.

This clone was seen a few times. J is TRBJ1-1 and V is TRBV7-8; 7 nucleotides align to TRBD1. The germline gives CDR1 SGHVS, CDR2 FQNEAQ. V shed 4 bases, J shed 1 base, and the junction held 6 bases outside the gene matches. CDR3 length: 15 amino acids. DNA for the CDR3: TGTGCCAGCAGCTACCAACAGGGGTCGAACACTGAAGCTTTCTTT. Amino acid sequence: CASSYQQGSNTEAFF.

This chain uses TRBV7-9 with TRBJ2-3; 10 bases map to TRBD2. V dropped 7 bases and J dropped 1; count of bases not matched to a gene: 8. Germline values: CDR1 SEHNR, CDR2 FQNEAQ (reference sequence). This CDR3 region has 16 residues. As DNA, the CDR3 is TGTGCCAGCACCCCGGCCCTAGCGGGAGGCACAGATACGCAGTATTTT. Translating gives CASTPALAGGTDTQYF. Supplemented by reference TRBV7-9 and TRBJ2-3, the full variable domain reads DTGVSQNPRHKITKRGQNVTFRCDPISEHNRLYWYRQTLGQGPEFLTYFQNEAQLEKSRLLSDRFSAERPKGSFSTLEIQRTEQGDSAMYLCASTPALAGGTDTQYFGPGTRLTVL.

The gene calls are TRBV18 and TRBJ1-1; D is undetermined. CDR1 is KGHSH and CDR2 is LQKENI in the germline V gene. The CDR3 sequence is 14 residues long. V was shortened by 3 bases and J by 0 bases, with 8 bases between the two germline ends. CDR3 in amino acids: CASSPPTLNTEAFF. The CDR3 DNA is TGTGCCAGCTCACCTCCTACCCTGAACACTGAAGCTTTCTTT.

The gene calls are TRBV10-3 and TRBJ2-1; a possible D gene is TRBD1 (6 bases). This CDR3 spans 14 amino acids. The V end was cut by 10 bases, the J end by 6 bases, with 19 bases between. Germline loops: CDR1 ENHRY, CDR2 SYGVKD. CDR3 loop: CATRGQPPINEQFF. The CDR3 nucleotides read TGTGCCACCAGGGGCCAGCCCCCAATCAATGAGCAGTTCTTC.

The chain employs TRBV30 and TRBJ1-5, with D maybe TRBD1 (6 bases). V was pared by 4 bases and J by 0 bases, with 7 bases between. Germline lookup yields CDR1 GTSNPN and CDR2 SVGIG (reference sequence). CDR3 length: 13 amino acids. CDR3 residues: CAWNRDSNQPQHF. As DNA, the CDR3 is TGTGCCTGGAACAGGGATAGCAATCAGCCCCAGCATTTT.

The chain is built from TRBV19 and TRBJ1-2, with 7 bases that match TRBD1. After removal of 5 bases from V and 1 base from J, the junction contained 1 base not matched to a gene. This CDR3 is 13 amino acids long. Germline V gives CDR1 LNHDA, CDR2 SQIVND (reference sequence). The CDR3 DNA sequence: TGTGCCAGTAGTCAGGGGGTTAACTATGGCTACACCTTC. Translated: CASSQGVNYGYTF. The complete variable domain, with remaining parts taken from reference TRBV19 and TRBJ1-2, reads DGGITQSPKYLFRKEGQNVTLSCEQNLNHDAMYWYRQDPGQGLRLIYYSQIVNDFQKGDIAEGYSVSREKKESFPLTVTSAQKNPTAFYLCASSQGVNYGYTFGSGTRLTVV.

This clone has a single count. The rearrangement uses TRBV15 and TRBJ1-1; D is possibly TRBD1 (5 bases). Per the germline V gene, CDR1 is LNHNV and CDR2 is YYDKDF (reference sequence). The ends were cut back, 0 bases at V and 11 bases at J, with 13 bases in the middle. This CDR3 is 13 amino acids long. This chain's CDR3 is CATSRDQWGEAFF. Here the CDR3 DNA reads TGTGCCACCAGCAGAGATCAATGGGGGGAGGCTTTCTTT.

The chain carries TRBV5-5 and TRBJ2-7; D might be TRBD1 (5 bases). Germline assignment: CDR1 SGHKS and CDR2 YYEKEE (reference sequence). The CDR3 is 12 residues long. Between the trimmed V and J ends, which lost 2 bases and 5 bases, there was a span of 8 bases. The CDR3 spells CASSLSRDEQYF. Written as DNA, the CDR3 is TGTGCCAGCAGCTTATCCAGGGACGAGCAGTACTTC.

CDR3 coding DNA: TGTGCCAGCAGTTCCTCTAGCGGGGGGGCCGTTACGCAGTATTTT. This codes for CASSSSSGGAVTQYF. The chain carries TRBV6-6 and TRBJ2-3, with 12 bases that match TRBD2. Trimming took 4 bases from V and 8 from J; bases not matched to a gene: 7. From germline, CDR1 is MNHNY and CDR2 SVGAGI (reference sequence). The CDR3 consists of 15 residues.

V is TRBV18 and J is TRBJ2-4; tentative D call: TRBD1 (6 bases). The V end lost 6 bases, the J end lost 0 bases, and 15 bases lay between the germline ends. This CDR3 region has 16 residues. CDR1 is KGHSH, CDR2 LQKENI, per germline. In DNA form, the CDR3 reads TGTGCCAGCTCCCTCAGGGGTTCCCTAGCCAAAAACATTCAGTACTTC. This codes for CASSLRGSLAKNIQYF.

This rearrangement joins TRBV5-1 to TRBJ2-5, with TRBD2 identical over 10 bases. The V gene's germline CDR1 is SGHRS and CDR2 YFSETQ. The CDR3 sequence is 17 residues long. J was trimmed by 5 bases and V by 4 bases; bases with no gene match: 14. CDR3 amino acids: CASSRQGASGRLETQYF. CDR3 nucleotides: TGCGCCAGCAGCAGGCAGGGAGCTAGCGGGAGATTGGAGACCCAGTACTTC.

The chain links TRBV18 to TRBJ1-1; no clear D gene. Trimming pared 3 bases from V and 0 bases from J, leaving 5 bases between. The CDR3 contains 13 residues. Germline V gene lookup returns CDR1 KGHSH and CDR2 LQKENI. The CDR3 DNA follows: TGTGCCAGCTCACCGGCGGTGAACACTGAAGCTTTCTTT. Amino acids: CASSPAVNTEAFF.

In its sample, this clone was seen once. The chain employs TRBV24-1 and TRBJ2-1, with a tentative D call TRBD1 (6 bases). This CDR3 comprises 13 residues. The germline gives CDR1 KGHDR, CDR2 SFDVKD. V gave up 5 bases and J gave up 11 bases, with 15 bases separating them. The CDR3 sequence is CATSADSLGKQFF. The CDR3 DNA follows: TGTGCCACCAGTGCGGACAGTCTCGGAAAGCAGTTCTTC.

The chain joins TRBV5-4 to TRBJ2-1; 9 bases map to TRBD2. V was clipped by 3 bases and J by 4 bases; unmatched bases: 11. Germline CDR1 and CDR2: SGHNT and YYREEE (reference sequence). This CDR3 is built from 17 residues. This CDR3 reads CASSSQGTSGPYNEQFF. For the CDR3, the DNA is TGTGCCAGCAGCTCCCAGGGCACTAGCGGGCCTTACAATGAGCAGTTCTTC.

This rearrangement joins TRBV2 to TRBJ1-5; TRBD1 matches at 7 bases. The CDR3 runs to 14 residues. Germline values: CDR1 SNHLY, CDR2 FYNNEI. Unmatched junction bases numbered 12, after V lost 11 bases and J lost 5 bases. DNA for the CDR3: TGTGCCTCCGAGGGGCGACAGGGCGATCAGCCCCAGCATTTT. Residues: CASEGRQGDQPQHF.

The chain employs TRBV30 and TRBJ1-2; 8 bases fit TRBD1. Germline lookup yields CDR1 GTSNPN and CDR2 SVGIG (reference sequence). The CDR3 is 15 residues long. Losses at the gene ends were 2 bases for V and 4 bases for J; bases not matched to a gene: 9. The DNA for the CDR3 is TGTGCCTGGAGTTCCGGGACAGGCCAGTCCTATGGCTACACCTTC. This sequence encodes CAWSSGTGQSYGYTF.

The genes are TRBV19 and TRBJ1-5, with 8 bases aligning to TRBD1. The CDR3 spans 13 residues. The V gene end was trimmed by 3 bases and the J gene end by 7 bases; junction bases not matched to a gene: 2. From germline, CDR1 is LNHDA and CDR2 SQIVND (reference sequence). As DNA, the CDR3 is TGTGCCAGTAGTATGGACAGGGCCCAGCCCCAGCATTTT. This codes for CASSMDRAQPQHF.

The chain's CDR3 is CASRSDRGPRNEQFF. The CDR3 nucleotides are TGTGCCAGTAGGTCAGACAGGGGGCCTCGGAATGAGCAGTTCTTC. V is TRBV19 and J is TRBJ2-1, with 10 positions matching TRBD1. J gave up 7 bases and V 6 bases, and 9 bases lay outside the gene matches. Germline V gene lookup returns CDR1 LNHDA and CDR2 SQIVND (reference sequence). The CDR3 spans 15 residues.